These T cell receptor beta chains were read from a single sample in a study of blood T cell repertoires in COVID-19. Some clones are missing from TCRdb's copy, which holds only in-frame ones; the method was immunoSEQ multiplex PCR. The data contain 200,000 to 250,000 clones, about 80% of them singletons. Specimen: peripheral blood. The receptors here all came from a woman between 25 and 40 years old who had recovered from COVID-19. Each CDR3 is given with its conserved first and last residue. Fields, in order: D gene, V gene, J gene, clone size, CDR3 protein, CDR3 DNA. The D gene is left open where the match is weak. Clone size is stated in some rows and not others, as once, few, many or a class when expanded.

TRBD2	TRBV4-1	TRBJ2-7	.	CASSPSTSGISHEQYF	TGCGCCAGCAGCCCCTCAACTAGCGGGATTTCCCACGAGCAGTACTTC
TRBD1	TRBV7-3	TRBJ2-2	.	CASSRQGNGELFF	TGTGCCAGCAGCCGACAGGGCAACGGGGAGCTGTTTTTT
.	TRBV28	TRBJ2-7	.	CARAPLTTRPYEQYF	TGTGCCAGGGCCCCCCTGACGACAAGGCCCTACGAGCAGTACTTC
.	TRBV7-2	TRBJ1-2	few	CASSLDLRYTF	TGTGCCAGCAGCTTAGACCTACGCTACACCTTC
.	TRBV6-1	TRBJ1-3	.	CASSETGGNTIYF	TGTGCCAGCAGTGAAACAGGGGGAAACACCATATATTTT
TRBD2	TRBV12-5	TRBJ2-2	.	CASGFSGRLSSTGELFF	TGTGCTAGTGGTTTTAGCGGGAGGTTGTCGAGCACCGGGGAGCTGTTTTTT
.	TRBV9	TRBJ1-5	.	CASSPSTGQPQHF	TGTGCCAGCAGCCCCAGTACAGGGCAGCCCCAGCATTTT
.	TRBV30	TRBJ2-1	.	CAWSVSGGPYNEQFF	TGTGCCTGGAGTGTATCAGGGGGGCCCTACAATGAGCAGTTCTTC
.	TRBV7-9	TRBJ2-7	.	CASSSPAGRRVTYEQYF	TGTGCCAGCAGCTCGCCAGCAGGGAGGCGGGTTACCTACGAGCAGTACTTC
TRBD1	TRBV15	TRBJ1-3	few	CATGQGLGNTIYF	TGTGCCACCGGACAGGGCTTAGGAAACACCATATATTTT
TRBD1	TRBV5-1	TRBJ1-2	.	CASSQPGQGAGGYTF	TGCGCCAGCAGCCAACCGGGACAGGGGGCGGGTGGCTACACCTTC
TRBD1	TRBV28	TRBJ2-7	.	CASSLSWTGLYEQYF	TGTGCCAGCAGTCTTTCTTGGACAGGTCTCTACGAGCAGTACTTC
TRBD2	TRBV3-1/TRBV3-2	TRBJ2-3	once	CASSQDTPLQREGLRGTDTQYF	TGTGCCAGCAGCCAAGATACCCCCCTCCAGCGGGAGGGTCTCCGTGGGACAGATACGCAGTATTTT
.	TRBV10-2	TRBJ2-5	.	CASSERVETQYF	TGCGCCAGCAGCGAAAGAGTGGAGACCCAGTACTTC
TRBD2	TRBV7-2	TRBJ2-3	.	CASSRTSGRDTQYF	TGTGCCAGCAGCCGGACTAGCGGGAGAGATACGCAGTATTTT
TRBD2	TRBV27	TRBJ2-1	.	CASSRLAGTGNEQFF	TGTGCCAGCAGTCGACTAGCGGGAACGGGCAATGAGCAGTTCTTC
.	TRBV15	TRBJ1-6	once	CATSSERQGGRNSPLHF	TGTGCCACCAGCTCAGAGAGGCAGGGAGGAAGAAATTCACCCCTCCACTTT
.	TRBV29-1	TRBJ1-2	.	CSVVARGGDYGYTF	TGCAGCGTTGTGGCCCGGGGCGGGGACTATGGCTACACCTTC
.	TRBV28	TRBJ2-7	.	CASSPSGAEPYEQYF	TGTGCCAGCAGTCCCTCAGGAGCGGAGCCCTACGAGCAGTACTTC
.	TRBV19	TRBJ2-2	.	CASSTLGHGFNTGELFF	TGTGCCAGTAGTACCCTAGGACACGGGTTTAACACCGGGGAGCTGTTTTTT
TRBD1	TRBV27	TRBJ1-5	.	CASSLATGSNQPQHF	TGTGCCAGCAGTTTGGCGACAGGGAGCAATCAGCCCCAGCATTTT
TRBD2	TRBV7-2	TRBJ2-5	many	CASSPWTSGFLGTQYF	TGTGCCAGCAGCCCTTGGACTAGCGGGTTTCTAGGGACCCAGTACTTC
.	TRBV30	TRBJ1-2	.	CAWSLRWALDPGYTF	TGTGCCTGGTCCCTCAGGTGGGCCCTTGATCCTGGCTACACCTTC
.	TRBV5-4	TRBJ2-4	.	CASSSSGVQDIQYF	TGTGCCAGCAGCTCATCAGGGGTTCAGGACATTCAGTACTTC
.	TRBV28	TRBJ1-1	.	CASSLGEELLF	TGTGCCAGCAGTTTAGGGGAGGAGCTTCTCTTT
TRBD2	TRBV7-3	TRBJ2-3	.	CASSPGTSGTDTQYF	TGTGCCAGCAGTCCCGGGACTAGCGGAACAGATACGCAGTATTTT
.	TRBV18	TRBJ2-4	.	CASSPSGAKNIQYF	TGTGCCAGCTCACCCTCCGGGGCCAAAAACATTCAGTACTTC
.	TRBV27	TRBJ2-5	.	CASISPGETQYF	TGTGCCAGCATTTCTCCGGGAGAGACCCAGTACTTC
TRBD2	TRBV11-2	TRBJ2-2	.	CASSLRREFVAGELFF	TGTGCCAGCAGCTTACGGCGGGAGTTTGTCGCCGGGGAGCTGTTTTTT
.	TRBV19	TRBJ1-5	.	CASSIDQQPQHF	TGTGCCAGTAGTATAGATCAACAGCCCCAGCATTTT
.	TRBV29-1	TRBJ1-2	.	CSVRGGEYGYTF	TGCAGCGTCCGAGGGGGGGAATATGGCTACACCTTC